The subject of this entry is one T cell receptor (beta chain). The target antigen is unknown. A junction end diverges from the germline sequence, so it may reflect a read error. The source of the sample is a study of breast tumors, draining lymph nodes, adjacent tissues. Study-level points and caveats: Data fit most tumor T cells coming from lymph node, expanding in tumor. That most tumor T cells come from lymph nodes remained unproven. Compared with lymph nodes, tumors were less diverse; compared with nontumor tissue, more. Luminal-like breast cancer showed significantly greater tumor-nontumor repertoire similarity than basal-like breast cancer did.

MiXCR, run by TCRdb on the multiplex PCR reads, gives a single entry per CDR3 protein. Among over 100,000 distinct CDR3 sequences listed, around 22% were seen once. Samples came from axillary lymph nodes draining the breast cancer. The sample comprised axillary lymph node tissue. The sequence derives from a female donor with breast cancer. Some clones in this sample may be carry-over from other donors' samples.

DNA of the CDR3: TGTGCCGGCAGCTTGGCAGGCAGGGAAAACATTCAGTACTTC. Translation: CAGSLAGRENIQYF. The genes are TRBV5-4 and TRBJ2-4, with D possibly matching TRBD1 (5 bases). The CDR3 length is 14 residues. Germline loops: CDR1 SGHNT, CDR2 YYREEE (reference sequence).